The present entry profiles one TCR beta chain with its context. As yet, its antigen is unknown. Germline V gene sequence: CDR1 SGHRS, CDR2 YFSETQ. The CDR3 spans 13 residues. cDNA synthesis was performed in eight separate reactions for each sample. A 6-nucleotide sample barcode was carried by the UMIs, which template switching added. Using the 5' RACE reads, TCRdb records one entry per CDR3 protein without DNA. The repertoire table contains some 440,000 distinct CDR3 sequences. The source of the sample is a study of monozygotic twins with inflammatory bowel disease. General study results and limits: The co-twins with IBD showed lower TCRbeta diversity (inverse Simpson) than their healthy siblings. Extra variability in the repertoires of patients may have come from differing immunosuppressive treatments.

Sequencing was done on a sample of blood. This chain uses TRBV5-1 with TRBJ2-3. The origin of this receptor is a human donor with ulcerative colitis or Crohn's disease, or a healthy co-twin of an affected twin (not recorded which). The CDR3 spells CASSSLPTDTQYF.